These 23 T cell receptor beta chains were sequenced from one sample in a study of tumor-infiltrating lymphocytes in primary liver carcinoma. From approximately 450 ng total RNA, TCR beta cDNA was generated with a primer in the constant region. ARM-PCR was slightly modified, and three nested multiplex PCR rounds with it gave rise to the TCR beta libraries. TRBV1-TRBV30 forward primers and a C-beta reverse primer were used in the first two PCR rounds, which each ran for about 10 cycles. TCRdb re-called the multiplex PCR reads through MiXCR, storing one row per CDR3 protein. The sample yields roughly 80,000 distinct CDR3 sequences, under 75% seen once. Co-extraction of RNA and DNA was performed on about 18-33 mg of unsorted bulk tissue. Sequencing was done on a sample of tumor-adjacent normal liver tissue. The receptors come from a man in his forties with primary liver carcinoma and hepatitis B virus infection.

The table lists this clonotype with a count of one. The junction shows a germline mismatch at one end, possibly a read error. This chain connects TRBV7-9 to TRBJ1-1, with no clear D. Per the germline V gene, CDR1 is SEHNR and CDR2 is FQNEAQ (reference sequence). The CDR3 loop spans 12 amino acids. The CDR3 region is CDSSTNSVEAFF. CDR3 in DNA: TGTGACAGCAGCACCAACTCGGTTGAAGCTTTCTTT.

The J gene is TRBJ2-5, the V gene TRBV6-6, with D possibly called TRBD1 or TRBD2 (5 bases each). The CDR3 is made up of 14 amino acids. V dropped 2 bases and J dropped 5 bases, with 12 bases sitting between them. CDR1 MNHNY and CDR2 SVGAGI come from the germline V gene (reference sequence). CDR3 in DNA: TGTGCCAGCAGTTACCCAGGGACGGAGGAGACCCAGTACTTC. It codes for CASSYPGTEETQYF.

The rearrangement uses TRBV7-6 and TRBJ2-1, with 7 bases identical to TRBD1. With V trimmed by 3 bases and J by 9 bases, 8 bases remained unmatched. The CDR3 extends over 14 amino acids. Germline V gene data show CDR1 as SGHVS and CDR2 as FNYEAQ. This CDR3 is CASSFQIQGTEQFF. The CDR3 nucleotides read TGTGCCAGCAGCTTCCAAATACAGGGGACTGAGCAGTTCTTC.

This clonotype appeared many times. The CDR3 coding sequence is TGTGCCAGCAGTGAAACAACGGAGCTGTTTTTT. Its protein product is CASSETTELFF. The rearrangement uses TRBV2 and TRBJ2-2; the D is unclear. The V end was cut by 2 bases, the J end by 10 bases, with 5 bases between. The CDR3 spans 11 residues. The germline CDR1 and CDR2 sequences are SNHLY and FYNNEI. The full variable domain, in which reference TRBV2 and TRBJ2-2 provide the parts outside the CDR3, is EPEVTQTPSHQVTQMGQEVILRCVPISNHLYFYWYRQILGQKVEFLVSFYNNEISEKSEIFDDQFSVERPDGSNFTLKIRSTKLEDSAMYFCASSETTELFFGEGSRLTVL.

The chain has TRBV7-9 and TRBJ2-1; 7 bases are a match to TRBD2. The germline V gene has CDR1 SEHNR and CDR2 FQNEAQ (reference sequence). The CDR3 has 17 amino acids. For the CDR3, the DNA is TGTACCTGCAGCTTCGGGGGAGGGCCCCGATCCATCAAGGAGCAGTTCTTC. It specifies CTCSFGGGPRSIKEQFF.

In regard to this clonotype: An end of the junction does not agree with germline; a read error may underlie this. This chain links TRBV29-1 with TRBJ2-1, with D unclear. Per the germline V gene, CDR1 is SQVTM and CDR2 is ANQGSEA. This CDR3 comprises 10 residues. Here the CDR3 reads CSVGNNEQFF. CDR3 DNA sequence: TGCAGTGTTGGGAACAATGAGCAGTTCTTC.

This clonotype was counted a few times. This chain joins TRBV7-2 and TRBJ2-3; 8 bases fit TRBD2. V shed 11 bases and J 11 bases; nucleotides not matched to a gene: 18. This CDR3 contains 14 residues. Germline CDR1 reads SGHTA; CDR2 reads FQGNSA. The CDR3 DNA reads as TGTGCCTCAAGGGGCGGGAGGCAACCCGGGGGGCAGTATTTT. Its translation is CASRGGRQPGGQYF.

A note on this clonotype: A clone one base away is much larger, so this may be a read error. The CDR3 sequence: CVSSSTSANTGELFF. CDR3 DNA: TGTGTCAGCAGCTCGACTAGCGCGAACACCGGGGAGCTGTTTTTT. This chain uses TRBV5-4 with TRBJ2-2, with 8 nucleotides matching TRBD2. In germline, CDR1 is SGHNT, CDR2 YYREEE (reference sequence). The CDR3 has 15 amino acids.

The V call is TRBV4-1, the J call TRBJ2-7; 10 bases are shared with TRBD1. V was pared by 3 bases and J by 7 bases, with 9 bases of the junction left unmatched. CDR1 and CDR2 from the germline V gene are MGHRA and YSYEKL. The CDR3 contains 15 residues. The CDR3: CASSQGWTGGEEQYF. As DNA, the CDR3 is TGCGCCAGCAGCCAGGGTTGGACAGGGGGTGAGGAGCAGTACTTC.

To note about this clonotype: The junction differs from germline at one of its ends, possibly a read error. The J gene is TRBJ2-1, the V gene TRBV28; D may match TRBD1 or TRBD2 (7 bases each). The germline V gene encodes CDR1 MDHEN and CDR2 SYDVKM. CDR3 length equals 14 residues. CDR3 sequence reads: CAISFSRGGDEEFF. The DNA of the CDR3 is TGTGCCATCAGTTTTTCCAGGGGGGGGGATGAGGAGTTCTTC. Variable domain in full (rest from reference TRBV28 and TRBJ2-1): DVKVTQSSRYLVKRTGEKVFLECVQDMDHENMFWYRQDPGLGLRLIYFSYDVKMKEKGDIPEGYSVSREKKERFSLILESASTNQTSMYLCAISFSRGGDEEFFGPGTRLTVL.

This clonotype was recorded many times. The J gene is TRBJ1-1, the V gene TRBV29-1, with D unclear. Germline V gene lookup returns CDR1 SQVTM and CDR2 ANQGSEA. The CDR3 contains 11 residues. V lost 5 bases, J lost 1 base, and 5 bases lay in between. Here the CDR3 reads CSVIENTEAFF. The DNA of the CDR3 is TGCAGCGTTATCGAGAACACTGAAGCTTTCTTT.

Regarding this clonotype: A read error may produce the germline difference seen at one junction end. V usage is TRBV11-3 and J usage is TRBJ2-7; tentative D call: TRBD2 (6 bases). Germline CDR1 SGHNT, CDR2 YENEEA. The CDR3 spans 17 residues. CDR3 sequence: CACSLDFAQRDSYKQYF. The CDR3 DNA sequence: TGCGCCTGCAGCTTAGATTTCGCACAGAGGGACTCCTACAAGCAGTACTTC.

Worth noting for this clonotype: At one boundary the junction diverges from the germline segment, which might be a read error. V and J are TRBV6-5 and TRBJ1-5; possibly TRBD2 for D (5 bases). The DNA end is more similar to TRBJ2-3, so the J call may be wrong. The CDR3 spans 15 residues. Germline V lookup: CDR1 MNHEY, CDR2 SVGAGI. CDR3 protein: CACSSDQAGNQPQYF. As DNA, the CDR3 is TGTGCCTGCAGTTCCGATCAGGCGGGCAATCAGCCCCAGTATTTT.

The chain combines TRBV12-3 or TRBV12-4 with TRBJ1-1; D gene unclear. CDR3 length equals 12 residues. V lost 8 bases and J 8 bases, leaving 15 bases between the germline ends. CDR3 residues: CASVNKVEEAFF. CDR3 in DNA: TGTGCCAGCGTAAATAAGGTGGAGGAAGCTTTCTTT.

With regard to this clonotype: The junction and the germline gene differ at one end; a read error may be behind it. The chain carries TRBV12-3 or TRBV12-4 and TRBJ2-3, with 7 positions matching TRBD2. CDR3 length equals 15 residues. CDR3 DNA: TGTGCCAGCAGTCTAGACATGACTAGCACAGGTACGCAGTATTTT. This gives the protein CASSLDMTSTGTQYF.

Worth noting for this clonotype: Germline is not matched at one junction end, which may reflect a read error. The rearrangement joins TRBV11-3 to TRBJ2-1; no clear D. The CDR3 spans 13 residues. The germline V gene encodes CDR1 SGHNT and CDR2 YENEEA. The CDR3 here is CDSSLGSVNEQFF. DNA of the CDR3: TGTGACAGCAGCCTAGGGTCTGTGAATGAGCAGTTCTTC.

In regard to this clonotype: No conserved phenylalanine or tryptophan is present at the end of the CDR3, so a read error is the likely explanation. The rearrangement links TRBV6-1 to TRBJ1-2; D call uncertain. V was trimmed by 3 bases and J by 4 bases, leaving 9 bases between them. Germline V gives CDR1 MNHNS, CDR2 SASEGT. This CDR3 comprises 13 residues. The DNA for the CDR3 is TGTGCCAGCAGTGACCGACTGTTCTATGGCTACACCTTG. Amino acids: CASSDRLFYGYTL.

Concerning this clonotype: An end of the junction does not agree with germline; a read error may underlie this. The CDR3 sequence: CASSLVDRSTEAFF. The CDR3 region has the DNA TGTGCCAGTAGTTTGGTGGACAGGAGCACTGAAGCTTTCTTT. The chain carries TRBV12-3 or TRBV12-4 and TRBJ1-1; 7 nucleotides align to TRBD1. There are 14 residues in the CDR3.

V gene TRBV5-4 combines with J gene TRBJ2-2; D is ambiguous. Looked up from germline, CDR1 is SGHNT and CDR2 is YYREEE (reference sequence). V was trimmed by 8 bases and J by 4 bases, leaving 9 bases between them. The CDR3 loop spans 12 amino acids. This CDR3 is CASSPSTGELFF. In DNA, the CDR3 is TGTGCCAGTAGCCCCTCCACCGGGGAGCTGTTTTTT.

As regards this clonotype: At one boundary the junction diverges from the germline segment, which might be a read error. The V call is TRBV6-2 or TRBV6-3, the J call TRBJ2-1; 9 bases are a match to TRBD1. The CDR3 has 17 residues. Germline V CDR1 and CDR2: MNHEY, SVGEGT. CDR3 protein: CASSYGTGTGCYNEQFF. The CDR3 bases are TGTGCCAGCAGTTACGGGACAGGGACAGGTTGCTACAATGAACAGTTCTTC.

Remarks on this clonotype: One junction end disagrees with the germline gene, perhaps due to a read error. V is TRBV12-3 or TRBV12-4 and J is TRBJ2-6; TRBD1 matches 8 bases. The CDR3 length is 15 residues. As DNA, the CDR3 is TGTGCCAGCAGTTTAAAAACAGGGGGGTTGCGTGTCCTGGCTTTC. This codes for CASSLKTGGLRVLAF.

A note on this clonotype: The junction and the germline gene differ at one end; a read error may be behind it. The CDR3 DNA reads TGCGCCAGGAGCCAAGACTTAGGATACCACGAGCAGTACTTT. It specifies CARSQDLGYHEQYF. The V and J genes are TRBV4-1 and TRBJ2-7; the D is unclear. Germline lookup yields CDR1 MGHRA and CDR2 YSYEKL. This CDR3 has 14 residues.

With regard to this clonotype: The conserved final phenylalanine or tryptophan is absent from the CDR3, which likely points to a read error. The rearrangement uses TRBV5-1 and TRBJ2-7; 13 bases map to TRBD2. The CDR3 sequence is 15 residues long. The germline CDR1 and CDR2 sequences are SGHRS and YFSETQ. Trimming at V came to 5 bases and at J to 4 bases, leaving 6 bases not matched to a gene. The CDR3 protein is CASSTGLAGSYEQYS. In nucleotides, the CDR3 is TGCGCCAGCAGTACGGGACTAGCGGGGTCATACGAGCAGTACTCC.